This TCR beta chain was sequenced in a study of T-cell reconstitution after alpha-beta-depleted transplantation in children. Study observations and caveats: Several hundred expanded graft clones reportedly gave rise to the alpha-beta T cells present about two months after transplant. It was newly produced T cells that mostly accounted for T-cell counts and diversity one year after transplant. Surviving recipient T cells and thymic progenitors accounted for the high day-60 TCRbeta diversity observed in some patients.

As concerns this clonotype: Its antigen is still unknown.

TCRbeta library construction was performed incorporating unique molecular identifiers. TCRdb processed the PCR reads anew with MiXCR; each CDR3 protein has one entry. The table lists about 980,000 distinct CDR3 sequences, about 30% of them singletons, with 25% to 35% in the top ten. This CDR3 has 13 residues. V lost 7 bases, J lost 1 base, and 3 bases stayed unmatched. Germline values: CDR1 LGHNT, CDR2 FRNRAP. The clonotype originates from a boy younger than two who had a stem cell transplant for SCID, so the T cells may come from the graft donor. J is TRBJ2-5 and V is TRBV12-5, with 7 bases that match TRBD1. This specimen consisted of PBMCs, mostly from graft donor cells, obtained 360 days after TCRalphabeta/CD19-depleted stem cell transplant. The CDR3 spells CASAGTAQETQYF. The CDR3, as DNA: TGTGCTAGTGCCGGGACAGCCCAAGAGACCCAGTACTTC.